This T cell receptor (beta chain) was captured by sequencing in a study of OX40 agonist ivuxolimab in advanced cancers. Findings of the study overall: Dosing at 0.1 to 3.0 mg/kg was accompanied by clonal expansion of CD4+ and CD8+ blood T cells by week 6.

The CDR3 consists of 15 residues. The V end lost 1 base, the J end lost 0 bases, and 6 bases lay between the germline ends. Germline CDR1 KGHSH, CDR2 LQKENI. TCRdb's table, derived via immunoSEQ multiplex PCR, lists solely in-frame clones and lacks some. The sample carries tens of thousands of clones, more than 85% recorded once. About this clone: The target antigen is unknown.

The chain links TRBV18 to TRBJ2-2; D unresolved. This receptor was obtained from an adult with an advanced solid tumor such as melanoma, head and neck, liver or kidney cancer. Here the sequenced sample was CD4+ or CD8+ T cells sorted from blood, taken in a trial of the OX40 agonist ivuxolimab. DNA of the CDR3: TGTGCCAGCTCACCACGTCGCACGAACACCGGGGAGCTGTTTTTT. Translating gives CASSPRRTNTGELFF.